These 9 T cell receptor beta chains were sequenced from one sample in a study of cytomegalovirus exposure and HLA in healthy donors (dated by TCRdb to about 2017). Libraries came from the immunoSEQ multiplex PCR assay. The multiplex PCR relied on a mix of 60 forward primers for TCR Vbeta segments and 13 reverse primers for TCR Jbeta segments. This is the immuneACCESS table as TCRdb keeps it, with only in-frame sequences that have V and J called. A part of the clones is gone; compared with another copy, unresolved V genes explain less than half, and the rest is unexplained. The sample yields some 150,000 clones; over 60% were counted once. 6.5% to 7% of the sample is in the top ten clones. The source material was PBMCs. These receptor sequences come from a middle-aged man in good health and CMV-seropositive.

This chain joins TRBV28 and TRBJ1-2; TRBD1 matches at 9 bases. CDR1 is MDHEN, CDR2 SYDVKM, per germline. The J segment lost 2 bases and the V segment lost 1 base, leaving 2 bases of the junction unmatched. The CDR3 totals 15 residues. CDR3 sequence: CASSLFDRGNYGYTF. The CDR3, as DNA: TGTGCCAGCAGTTTATTTGACAGGGGGAACTATGGCTACACCTTC.

J is TRBJ2-2 and V is TRBV11-2; D might be TRBD2 (6 bases). CDR1 is SGHAT, CDR2 FQNNGV, per germline. CDR3 length equals 14 residues. The CDR3 region has the DNA TGTGCTTTACGCAAGTGGGGGGACACCGGGGAGCTGTTTTTT. Encoded protein: CALRKWGDTGELFF.

V usage is TRBV5-6 and J usage is TRBJ1-2; 7 nucleotides align to TRBD1. The CDR3 loop spans 15 amino acids. V lost 3 bases and J lost 4; bases outside the gene matches: 9. Germline V gene sequence: CDR1 SGHDT, CDR2 YYEEEE. In nucleotides, the CDR3 is TGTGCCAGCAGCTGGGGCCCAGGGACAGCCTATGGCTACACCTTC. Protein: CASSWGPGTAYGYTF.

The V gene is TRBV4-3, the J gene TRBJ2-4, with TRBD1 identical over 8 bases. V dropped 0 bases and J dropped 0; count of bases not matched to a gene: 7. The CDR3 has 18 residues. Germline CDR1 reads LGHNA; CDR2 reads YSLEER. The CDR3 coding sequence is TGCGCCAGCAGCCAAGAGTGGACAGGGCCAATAGCCAAAAACATTCAGTACTTC. It yields the protein CASSQEWTGPIAKNIQYF.

This chain joins TRBV18 and TRBJ2-6; unclear D gene. Germline CDR1 is KGHSH and CDR2 is LQKENI. The CDR3 is made up of 18 amino acids. The ends were cut back, 3 bases at V and 0 bases at J, with 15 bases in the middle. The CDR3 DNA is TGTGCCAGCTCACCGTTGGGCAACCGCAACTCTGGGGCCAACGTCCTGACTTTC. Translating gives CASSPLGNRNSGANVLTF.

CDR3 nucleotides: TGTGCCAGCAGTTTCCCTTACAGGGGGAATTCACCCCTCCACTTT. Its protein product is CASSFPYRGNSPLHF. The chain joins TRBV28 to TRBJ1-6, with 8 nucleotides matching TRBD1. Per germline, CDR1 MDHEN and CDR2 SYDVKM. The CDR3 loop spans 15 amino acids. Trimming at V came to 3 bases and at J to 7 bases, leaving 5 bases not matched to a gene.

This clone was detected only a few times. The chain carries TRBV28 and TRBJ1-4; D possibly corresponds to TRBD1 (5 bases). Germline V gene data show CDR1 as MDHEN and CDR2 as SYDVKM. The CDR3 is made up of 12 amino acids. V lost 4 bases to trimming and J lost 8 bases, with 8 bases between them. CDR3 in DNA: TGTGCCAGCAGTTCCCGGGGGGAAAAACTGTTTTTT. It specifies CASSSRGEKLFF. The full variable domain, its missing parts supplied by reference TRBV28 and TRBJ1-4, is DVKVTQSSRYLVKRTGEKVFLECVQDMDHENMFWYRQDPGLGLRLIYFSYDVKMKEKGDIPEGYSVSREKKERFSLILESASTNQTSMYLCASSSRGEKLFFGSGTQLSVL.

This chain uses TRBV10-3 with TRBJ2-1; D is undetermined. The V gene's germline CDR1 is ENHRY and CDR2 SYGVKD. Trimming shortened V by 7 bases and J by 0 bases, and 10 bases separated the two germline ends. CDR3 length equals 14 residues. CDR3 residues: CAIMRGGSYNEQFF. In nucleotides, the CDR3 is TGTGCCATCATGCGTGGTGGCTCCTACAATGAGCAGTTCTTC.

This clone has only one observation. The chain couples TRBV5-4 to TRBJ2-3, with 11 bases aligning to TRBD2. The length of the CDR3 is 16 residues. V shed 6 bases and J 3 bases; nucleotides not matched to a gene: 9. CDR1 and CDR2 (germline): SGHNT, YYREEE (reference sequence). The CDR3: CASTALTSGKTDTQYF. The CDR3 DNA sequence: TGTGCCAGCACCGCTCTGACTAGCGGGAAAACAGATACGCAGTATTTT. The whole variable domain, remainder taken from reference TRBV5-4 and TRBJ2-3, is ETGVTQSPTHLIKTRGQQVTLRCSSQSGHNTVSWYQQALGQGPQFIFQYYREEENGRGNFPPRFSGLQFPNYSSELNVNALELDDSALYLCASTALTSGKTDTQYFGPGTRLTVL.